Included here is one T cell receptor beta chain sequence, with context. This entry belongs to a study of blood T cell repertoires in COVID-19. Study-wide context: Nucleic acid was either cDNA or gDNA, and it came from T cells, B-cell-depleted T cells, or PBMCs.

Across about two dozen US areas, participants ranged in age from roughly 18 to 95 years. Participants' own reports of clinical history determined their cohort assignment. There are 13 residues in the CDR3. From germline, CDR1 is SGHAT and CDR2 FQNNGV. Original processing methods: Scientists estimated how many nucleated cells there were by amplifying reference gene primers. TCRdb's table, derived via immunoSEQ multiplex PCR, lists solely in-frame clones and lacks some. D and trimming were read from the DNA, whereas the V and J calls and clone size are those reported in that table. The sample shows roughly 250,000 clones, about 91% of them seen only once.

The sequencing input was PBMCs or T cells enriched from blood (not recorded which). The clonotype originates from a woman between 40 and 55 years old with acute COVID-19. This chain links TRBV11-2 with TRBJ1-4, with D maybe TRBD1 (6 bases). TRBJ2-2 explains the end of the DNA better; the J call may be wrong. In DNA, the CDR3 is TGTGCCAGCAGCGGATCCGGGACAGGGGAGCTGTTTTTT. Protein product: CASSGSGTGELFF.